Presented here are 24 T cell receptor beta chains from one specimen sequenced in a study of blood T cells in healthy people across ages. PCR was performed a second time for 7 to 11 cycles using a sample-barcoded 5' primer and a J-beta primer mix. TCRdb used MiXCR to reprocess the 5' RACE reads, holding one entry per CDR3 protein. Counted here are about 1.1 million distinct CDR3 sequences, 35% to 40% occurring once; the ten biggest clones make up around 13%. Sequences were obtained from blood. Receptors originate from a man aged 18 to 35 in good health.

This clonotype was counted at least ten times. The V and J genes are TRBV7-3 and TRBJ2-3; D gene uncertain. CDR1 is SGHTA, CDR2 FQGTGA, per germline. V was clipped by 2 bases and J by 4 bases, with 10 bases between them. The length of the CDR3 is 14 residues. The CDR3 sequence: CASSLQVPPDTQYF. The CDR3 nucleotides are TGTGCCAGCAGCTTACAAGTTCCCCCAGATACGCAGTATTTT. Full variable domain (remainder filled in from reference TRBV7-3 and TRBJ2-3): GAGVSQTPSNKVTEKGKYVELRCDPISGHTALYWYRQSLGQGPEFLIYFQGTGAADDSGLPNDRFFAVRPEGSVSTLKIQRTERGDSAVYLCASSLQVPPDTQYFGPGTRLTVL.

The CDR3 sequence is CASSYIRTQETQYF. In nucleotides, the CDR3 is TGTGCCAGCAGTTACATCCGGACACAAGAGACCCAGTACTTC. The chain has TRBV6-6 and TRBJ2-4, with a possible D match to TRBD1 (5 bases). The closer fit of TRBJ2-5 to the DNA end suggests the J call may be wrong. This CDR3 has 14 amino acids. The V gene's germline CDR1 is MNHNY and CDR2 SVGAGI (reference sequence).

As concerns this clonotype: One end of the junction is discordant with germline, which a read error may explain. The rearrangement joins TRBV12-3 or TRBV12-4 to TRBJ1-6, with D unresolved. This CDR3 has 17 residues. CDR3 nucleotide sequence: TGTGCCAGCAGCCCGACTGAGTTCGGAGCCTATAATTCACCCCCCCACTTT. This translates into CASSPTEFGAYNSPPHF.

In the case of this clonotype: One end of the junction fails to match germline, which may point to a read error. The V call is TRBV27, the J call TRBJ1-2; a possible D gene is TRBD1 (6 bases). The V gene's germline CDR1 is MNHEY and CDR2 SMNVEV (reference sequence). The CDR3 consists of 16 residues. The CDR3 loop is CTSSLSRGSLGYGYTF. The CDR3 DNA follows: TGTACCAGCAGTTTATCGAGGGGGAGTCTGGGGTATGGCTACACCTTC.

CDR3 sequence (DNA): TGTGCCAGCAGCCTCGTGAGTGGCCTAAACGTAAACAATGAGCAGTACTTC. It encodes CASSLVSGLNVNNEQYF. The chain couples TRBV9 to TRBJ2-5, with D hard to call. This CDR3 region has 17 residues. V was clipped by 4 bases and J by 11 bases, with 30 bases between them. CDR1 and CDR2 (germline): SGDLS, YYNGEE.

This clonotype was seen only a few times. At one end, the junction sequence differs from germline, possibly due to a read error. J is TRBJ2-3 and V is TRBV2; a weak D match, TRBD1 (6 bases). The CDR3 runs 14 residues. The germline V gene encodes CDR1 SNHLY and CDR2 FYNNEI. The CDR3 spells CASSPGHSTDTQYF. For the CDR3, the DNA is TGCGCCAGCAGCCCGGGACATTCTACAGATACGCAGTATTTT.

A few counts support this clonotype. In DNA, the CDR3 is TGCAGTGCTAGAGATCAGGGTCGGAGTTACGAGCAGTACTTC. It is translated as CSARDQGRSYEQYF. The genes are TRBV20-1 and TRBJ2-7; a weak D match, TRBD1 (5 bases). The V gene lost 0 bases and the J gene lost 4 bases, with 13 bases spanning the gap. Per the germline V gene, CDR1 is DFQATT and CDR2 is SNEGSKA (reference sequence). The CDR3 length is 14 residues.

Turning to this clonotype: The junction differs from germline at one of its ends, possibly a read error. The chain links TRBV12-3 or TRBV12-4 to TRBJ2-3; D could derive from TRBD1 or TRBD2 (5 bases each). CDR3 length: 16 amino acids. CDR3 bases: TGTGCCAGCAGGTCCCTCGGGGCCCTCTTCACAGGTACGCAGTATTTT. It encodes CASRSLGALFTGTQYF.

The chain joins TRBV28 to TRBJ2-3; 7 nucleotides agree with TRBD1. The germline gives CDR1 MDHEN, CDR2 SYDVKM. J gave up 2 bases and V 6 bases, and 5 bases lay outside the gene matches. There are 14 residues in the CDR3. The CDR3 nucleotides are TGTGCCAGCAGGCCGACAGGGACCACAGATACGCAGTATTTT. It encodes CASRPTGTTDTQYF.

This clonotype was counted between two and nine times. The rearrangement uses TRBV7-2 and TRBJ2-5; D is unresolved. V lost 5 bases and J lost 1, with 14 bases in between. CDR3 length: 15 residues. Germline V gene data show CDR1 as SGHTA and CDR2 as FQGNSA. DNA of the CDR3: TGTGCCAGCAGCCTATTTCATGAGCCCCAAGAGACCCAGTACTTC. This gives the protein CASSLFHEPQETQYF.

In its sample, this clonotype was seen many times. CDR3 amino acids: CSARVPSGVSNEQFF. The CDR3 DNA reads TGCAGTGCTAGAGTGCCTAGCGGGGTTTCCAATGAGCAGTTCTTC. The chain carries TRBV20-1 and TRBJ2-1, with 9 bases lining up with TRBD2. CDR3 length: 15 residues. Germline assignment: CDR1 DFQATT and CDR2 SNEGSKA (reference sequence). Losses at the gene ends were 1 base for V and 6 bases for J; bases not matched to a gene: 7.

This clonotype has a handful of counts. The rearrangement uses TRBV27 and TRBJ1-1; tentative D call: TRBD1 (6 bases). Between the trimmed V and J ends, which lost 1 base and 3 bases, there was a span of 9 bases. In germline, CDR1 is MNHEY, CDR2 SMNVEV (reference sequence). The CDR3 covers 14 residues. The CDR3 coding sequence is TGTGCCAGCAGTTTATACAGGGACCACACTGAAGCTTTCTTT. It yields the protein CASSLYRDHTEAFF.

This chain uses TRBV6-5 with TRBJ2-2; 8 bases line up with TRBD1. V dropped 2 bases and J dropped 5; count of bases not matched to a gene: 13. Germline CDR1 reads MNHEY; CDR2 reads SVGAGI. The CDR3 sequence is 18 residues long. The CDR3 sequence: CASSYKVAGGGWTGELFF. CDR3 nucleotide sequence: TGTGCCAGCAGTTACAAAGTCGCAGGGGGCGGTTGGACCGGGGAGCTGTTTTTT.

This clonotype was detected many times. The CDR3 sequence: CASSERTGSNQPQHF. CDR3 in DNA: TGTGCCAGCAGTGAAAGGACAGGGAGCAATCAGCCCCAGCATTTT. The chain employs TRBV6-1 and TRBJ1-5; TRBD1 matches at 8 bases. Germline V lookup: CDR1 MNHNS, CDR2 SASEGT. The CDR3 extends over 15 amino acids. J was trimmed by 1 base and V by 2 bases; bases with no gene match: 1.

This chain uses TRBV5-6 with TRBJ2-1; maybe TRBD1 (6 bases). Looked up from germline, CDR1 is SGHDT and CDR2 is YYEEEE. The CDR3 spans 17 residues. The V end lost 2 bases, the J end lost 2 bases, and 17 bases lay between the germline ends. CDR3 DNA sequence: TGTGCCAGCAGCTTCCTCTACAGGGAAGGGACCTACAATGAGCAGTTCTTC. Amino acid sequence: CASSFLYREGTYNEQFF.

This clonotype came up a few times. J is TRBJ2-2 and V is TRBV14; either TRBD1 or TRBD2 may fit D (6 bases each). The CDR3 contains 17 residues. CDR1 and CDR2 from the germline V gene are SGHDN and FVKESK. V lost 0 bases and J lost 1, with 12 bases in between. The DNA for the CDR3 is TGTGCCAGCAGCCAAGAGTCGAGGGGGGAGAACACCGGGGAGCTGTTTTTT. Amino acid sequence: CASSQESRGENTGELFF.

This clonotype has just one count. The V call is TRBV6-6, the J call TRBJ2-5, with 12 bases matching TRBD2. From germline, CDR1 is MNHNY and CDR2 SVGAGI (reference sequence). There are 17 residues in the CDR3. Trimming removed 0 bases from V and 11 bases from J; junction bases left unmatched: 13. CDR3 in amino acids: CASSYSVASGGVNEQYF. In DNA form, the CDR3 reads TGTGCCAGCAGTTACTCTGTAGCTAGCGGGGGGGTGAATGAGCAGTACTTC.

This clonotype was detected only a few times. The gene calls are TRBV29-1 and TRBJ1-2; D uncertain. From germline, CDR1 is SQVTM and CDR2 ANQGSEA. This CDR3 is built from 16 residues. With 7 bases removed from V and 2 bases from J, the gap between germline ends came to 23 bases. CDR3 sequence (DNA): TGCAGCGCCGGAAGGGTTTTAGGCCAGGACAACTATGGCTACACCTTC. Amino acid sequence: CSAGRVLGQDNYGYTF.

This chain joins TRBV7-2 and TRBJ1-4, with TRBD1 as a possible D gene (6 bases). CDR1 and CDR2 (germline): SGHTA, FQGNSA. The ends were cut back, 1 base at V and 5 bases at J, with 11 bases in the middle. The CDR3 has 15 residues. This chain's CDR3 is CASSLDGGSNEKLFF. DNA for the CDR3: TGTGCCAGCAGCTTAGACGGGGGCTCGAATGAAAAACTGTTTTTT. Complete variable domain (other parts from reference TRBV7-2 and TRBJ1-4): GAGVSQSPSNKVTEKGKDVELRCDPISGHTALYWYRQSLGQGLEFLIYFQGNSAPDKSGLPSDRFSAERTGGSVSTLTIQRTQQEDSAVYLCASSLDGGSNEKLFFGSGTQLSVL.

V is TRBV6-2 or TRBV6-3 and J is TRBJ1-2; weak D call: TRBD1 (5 bases). The germline V gene encodes CDR1 MNHEY and CDR2 SVGEGT. V was pared by 4 bases and J by 3 bases, with 18 bases between. This CDR3 is built from 16 residues. CDR3: CASSSPAGPTYYGYTF. DNA for the CDR3: TGTGCCAGCAGTTCTCCAGCGGGACCGACTTACTATGGCTACACCTTC.

This clonotype was seen more than once but under ten times. CDR3 residues: CASSLAVGGVGTEAFF. The CDR3 nucleotides are TGCGCCAGCAGCCTCGCTGTAGGAGGGGTCGGCACTGAAGCTTTCTTT. The V and J genes are TRBV5-1 and TRBJ1-1; a weak D match, TRBD1 (5 bases). This CDR3 spans 16 amino acids. V gave up 4 bases and J gave up 4 bases, with 20 bases separating them. Germline V gene data show CDR1 as SGHRS and CDR2 as YFSETQ.

The rearrangement joins TRBV27 to TRBJ2-1, with a tentative D call TRBD2 (5 bases). This CDR3 has 15 amino acids. The germline gives CDR1 MNHEY, CDR2 SMNVEV (reference sequence). The ends were cut back, 8 bases at V and 8 bases at J, with 22 bases in the middle. The CDR3 DNA reads TGTGCCAGCGCCCGTTGGGCAGCCGAGGAGGATGAGCAGTTCTTC. It is translated as CASARWAAEEDEQFF.

This clonotype has ten or more counts. The rearrangement links TRBV12-3 or TRBV12-4 to TRBJ2-1, with 12 nucleotides matching TRBD1. The CDR3 contains 14 residues. V lost 5 bases to trimming and J lost 8 bases; unmatched junction nucleotides: 4. DNA for the CDR3: TGTGCCAGCAGTCCCGGGACAGGGGGCGATGAGCAGTTCTTC. It translates to CASSPGTGGDEQFF.

With regard to this clonotype: No conserved phenylalanine or tryptophan ends this CDR3, so it is likely a read error. The V and J genes are TRBV20-1 and TRBJ1-5; TRBD1 agrees at 9 bases. The germline CDR1 and CDR2 sequences are DFQATT and SNEGSKA (reference sequence). V dropped 4 bases and J dropped 6; count of bases not matched to a gene: 7. The CDR3 consists of 14 residues. The CDR3, as DNA: TGCAGTGCTACTTACGGGACAGGGATTCAGCCCCAGCATTAT. Translating gives CSATYGTGIQPQHY.